This T cell receptor beta chain is drawn from a study of T cells expressing NK-cell markers. At the level of the study: Obtained from sorted CD3+CD56+NKG2C+, CD3+CD56+NKG2C- and CD3+CD56-NKG2C+ T cells were the TCR beta repertoires.

Points on this clonotype: Its antigen remains unknown.

General study results and limits: Among CD8+ T cells from 5 to 7 donors, dominant NKG2C+ clonotypes accounted for roughly 1.0-7.0%. Whether expanded NKG2C-expressing T cell clones recognize HCMV is unknown.

There are 13 residues in the CDR3. Germline CDR1 is LNHDA and CDR2 is SQIVND (reference sequence). From its re-call of the 5' RACE reads, TCRdb lists each CDR3 protein once, without DNA. This repertoire includes 350,000 to 450,000 distinct CDR3 sequences. The rearrangement joins TRBV19 to TRBJ2-5. Material for sequencing was blood T cells: a sorted CD56 or NKG2C T cell subset, CD4+ or CD8+ T cells, or bulk PBMC T cells (not recorded which). The TCR originated in a man aged 18-70 years in good health. The CDR3 is CASSIVSQETQYF.